The entry below describes one T cell receptor beta chain. This clone has only one observation. The target of this receptor is not known. No much larger clone exists at a distance of one base, and base qualities are not known. The data were obtained in a study of T cell responses to AZD1222 COVID-19 vaccine (dated by TCRdb to the early 2020s). Regarding the study in general: Because spike-specific TCR depth and breadth did not differ between the two schedules, AZD1222 recipients who got a second dose at roughly 4 weeks were pooled with those who got a second dose at roughly 12 weeks. TCR sequencing was performed for fewer than 250 trial participants, of whom about 210 were given two doses of AZD1222 and 26 were given two doses of MenACWY control vaccine. Trial participants were enrolled by age into 18-55, 56-69 and 70-plus year subgroups, with about 150, 28 and 57 TCR-sequenced participants respectively. Results the study describes overall, beyond this receptor: Only a handful of AZD1222 recipients were SARS-CoV-2 seropositive at baseline, limiting conclusions about previously exposed vaccinees. Because no day 14 peak-response samples were available, the repertoires could be characterized only after the peak T cell response. Most participants were white British and females outnumbered males, and the authors suggested that clonal diversity may have been underestimated. Reportedly, almost half of the unique spike-specific TCRs recognized epitopes lying outside the regions that are mutated in the B.1.351 and B.1.1.7 variants. The whole spike protein was spanned by vaccine-associated CD4 TCRs, and dominant responses were seen in regions 160-218 and 743-854. The 56-69-year group was small, and its depth increase did not reach significance, likely because of low power. After two AZD1222 doses, both the breadth and the depth of spike-specific TCRs were significantly higher than at day 0 and than in MenACWY recipients.

The CDR3 regions of human TCRbeta chains were analyzed by immunosequencing. Under the source paper's analysis protocol: Repertoire TCRs were matched against a reference library of SARS-CoV-2-specific TCRs generated with the MIRA antigen-specificity platform. Breadth was defined as the fraction of unique TCRs that were SARS-CoV-2-associated, and depth was defined as the fraction of total T cells that were SARS-CoV-2-associated. Using the MIRA data, each spike-specific TCR was mapped to the spike region that the TCR reacts to and placed in a CD4 or CD8 class. Log10-transformed breadth and depth values were compared by one-way ANOVA with Sidak's multiple comparisons tests. TCRdb carries this immuneACCESS record with in-frame sequences only. Its versions omit some clonotypes, under half of them owing to an unresolved V gene in the studies checked, with the rest unexplained. The V and J calls and the clone size are those of that table, but D and trimming were determined from the DNA. The sample table shows 90,000 to 150,000 clones, and 85% to 90% are seen once. The ten biggest clones cover roughly 4% of the sample.

The time point label here, explained by the study, means: baseline before first vaccination. Vaccinee samples were obtained from the UK trials COV001 and COV002, which included a single-blind randomized controlled phase 2/3 trial of AZD1222 (ChAdOx1 nCoV-19) in healthy adults. For TCRbeta chain sequencing, PBMC samples from trial participants were taken at day 0 and at day 28 after the second dose. The V and J ends are trimmed by 2 bases and 8 bases, leaving 7 bases between them. The germline V gene encodes CDR1 SEHNR and CDR2 FQNEAQ (reference sequence). Reading from cysteine to phenylalanine, the CDR3 counts 13 amino acids. The sequence is cut down to CDR3 DNA, 39 bases in frame from base 1.

This specimen was peripheral blood, taken on day 0 of AZD1222 vaccination. This clonotype was obtained from an adult in good health. The chain uses TRBV7-9 and TRBJ1-6; a confident D gene designation cannot be given. The bases read TGTGCCAGCAGCTTACGGCAGGATTCACCCCTCCACTTT. Its product reads: CASSLRQDSPLHF.